A selection of T cell receptor beta chains follows, all from one sample in a study of T cell repertoires in cytomegalovirus infection. These receptors' antigens are unknown. One entry per CDR3 protein results from TCRdb running MiXCR on the reads. Here the sample spans about 920,000 distinct CDR3 sequences, around 29% being singletons. Sequencing used cultured CD8+ T cells from PBMCs, obtained from culture after CMV antigen stimulation. The receptors were sampled from a human donor in good health (CMV status not recorded). Some clones in this sample may be carry-over from other donors' samples. The CDR3 runs from the conserved cysteine through the conserved F or W.

>TRBJ2-1|TRBV20-1
CSARAGVVASYNEQFF
>TRBJ2-2|TRBV7-6
CASSLVGANTGELFF
>TRBJ1-5|TRBV4-1
CASSRRMAGEPQHF
>TRBJ1-1|TRBV7-9
CVSSPRGRTEAFF
>TRBJ1-1|TRBV5-4
CASREPGQGNTEAFF
>TRBJ2-7|TRBV20-1
CSADRAGVSYEQYF
>TRBJ2-5|TRBV7-9
CASSLIGVQETQYF
>TRBJ2-2|TRBV6-2/TRBV6-3
CASSSAGQYTGELFF
>TRBJ1-5|TRBV2
CASGGVDQPQHF
>TRBJ1-1|TRBV4-1
CASSQDGGFEAFF
>TRBJ2-3|TRBV12-3/TRBV12-4
CASTQVPTDTQYF
>TRBJ2-1|TRBV7-8
CASSLGPANEQFF
>TRBJ1-4|TRBV27
CASSFGRSEKLFF
>TRBJ1-3|TRBV5-6
CASSFTGKELNTIYF
>TRBJ1-2|TRBV9
CASSATGLGGYTF
>TRBJ2-5|TRBV7-9
CASSLPGASGGRSQETQYF
>TRBJ2-1|TRBV5-1
CASSLATGMDEQFF
>TRBJ2-6|TRBV7-9
CASSFTHQGQGFTGANVLTF
>TRBJ1-1|TRBV7-9
CASSLWAGGSTEAFF
>TRBJ1-2|TRBV15
CATSRERGPTNYGYTF
>TRBJ2-1|TRBV12-3/TRBV12-4
CASSPSGGAEEQFF
>TRBJ1-2|TRBV6-4
CASSATGGLSNYGYTF
>TRBJ1-2|TRBV10-3
CAISESNGATAPDGYTF
>TRBJ2-7|TRBV5-5
CASSLEGGSSYEQYF
>TRBJ1-1|TRBV4-1
CASSQLATEGEAFF
>TRBJ2-1|TRBV7-9
CASSSGRTGYNEQFF
>TRBJ2-3|TRBV28
CASSFERGPRTDTQYF
>TRBJ2-5|TRBV5-1
CASSLAAGLQETQYF
>TRBJ2-1|TRBV27
CASSLSRVGIEQFF
>TRBJ1-5|TRBV7-9
CATSVGNQPQHF
>TRBJ1-5|TRBV20-1
CSARDRAGFGNQPQHF
>TRBJ2-7|TRBV6-6
CASLSGVGSSYEQYF
>TRBJ2-1|TRBV27
CASSFKGPHNEQFF
>TRBJ2-1|TRBV7-9
CASSPLLGPYNEQFF
>TRBJ2-2|TRBV6-5
CASSYIILPGQGITGELFF
>TRBJ1-4|TRBV7-9
CASSLDLGQSNEKLFF
>TRBJ1-2|TRBV29-1
CSAPTVDYGYTF
>TRBJ2-3|TRBV27
CASSPWTSGDTDTQYF
>TRBJ1-2|TRBV6-4
CASSDSIAGGDYGYTF
>TRBJ2-5|TRBV27
CASSLLQGVETQYF
>TRBJ2-3|TRBV12-3/TRBV12-4
CASSFGYTQYF
>TRBJ1-5|TRBV6-2/TRBV6-3
CASSYNRDRNQPQHF
>TRBJ2-1|TRBV7-8
CASSYRGTSPYNEQFF
>TRBJ2-5|TRBV12-3/TRBV12-4
CASSQLGRETQYF
>TRBJ2-2|TRBV12-3/TRBV12-4
CASRTKDYTGELFF
>TRBJ1-5|TRBV2
CASSESRLRDRGVNQPQHF
>TRBJ1-2|TRBV7-9
CASSLAFRGYTF
>TRBJ2-4|TRBV7-9
CASSHLEAGTKNIQYF